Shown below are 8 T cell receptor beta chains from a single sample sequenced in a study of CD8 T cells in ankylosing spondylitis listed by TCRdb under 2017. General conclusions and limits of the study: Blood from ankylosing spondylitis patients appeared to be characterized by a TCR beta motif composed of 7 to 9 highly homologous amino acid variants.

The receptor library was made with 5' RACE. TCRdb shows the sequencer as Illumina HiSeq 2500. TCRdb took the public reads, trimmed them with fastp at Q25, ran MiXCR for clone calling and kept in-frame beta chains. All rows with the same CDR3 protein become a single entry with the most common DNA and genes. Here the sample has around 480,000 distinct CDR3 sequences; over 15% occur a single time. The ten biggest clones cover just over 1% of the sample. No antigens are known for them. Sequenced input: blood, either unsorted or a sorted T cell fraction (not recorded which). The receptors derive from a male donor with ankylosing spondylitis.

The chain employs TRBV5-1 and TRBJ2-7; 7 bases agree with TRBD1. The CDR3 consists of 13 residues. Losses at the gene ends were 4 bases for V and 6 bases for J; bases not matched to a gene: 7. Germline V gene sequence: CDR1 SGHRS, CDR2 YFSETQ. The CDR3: CASSPDRVGEQYF. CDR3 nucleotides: TGCGCCAGCAGCCCCGACAGGGTCGGCGAGCAGTACTTC.

CDR3 DNA sequence: TGCAGTGCTCCCCTTACTAGCGGTGGAGGGCTCGAGCAGTACTTC. Translating gives CSAPLTSGGGLEQYF. The chain couples TRBV20-1 to TRBJ2-7; TRBD2 matches 8 bases. The CDR3 has 15 amino acids. Germline CDR1 DFQATT, CDR2 SNEGSKA (reference sequence). Unmatched junction bases numbered 15, after V lost 5 bases and J lost 6 bases.

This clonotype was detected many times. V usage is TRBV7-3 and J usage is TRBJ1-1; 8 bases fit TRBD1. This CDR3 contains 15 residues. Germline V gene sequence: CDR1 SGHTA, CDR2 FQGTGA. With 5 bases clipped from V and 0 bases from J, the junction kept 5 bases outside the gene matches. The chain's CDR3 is CASSQTGGMNTEAFF. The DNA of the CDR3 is TGTGCCAGCAGCCAAACAGGGGGAATGAACACTGAAGCTTTCTTT.

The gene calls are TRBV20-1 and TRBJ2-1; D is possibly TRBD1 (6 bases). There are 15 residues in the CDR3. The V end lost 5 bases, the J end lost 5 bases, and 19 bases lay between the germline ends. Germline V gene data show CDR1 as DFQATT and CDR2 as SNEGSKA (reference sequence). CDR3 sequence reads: CSAPPQGIIHNEQFF. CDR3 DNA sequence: TGCAGTGCTCCCCCCCAGGGGATTATCCACAATGAGCAGTTCTTC.

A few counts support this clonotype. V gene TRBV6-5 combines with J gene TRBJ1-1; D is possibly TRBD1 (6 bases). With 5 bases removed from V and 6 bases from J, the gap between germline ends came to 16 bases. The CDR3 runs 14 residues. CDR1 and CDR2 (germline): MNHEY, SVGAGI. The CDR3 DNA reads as TGTGCCAGCAGTACGCGACAGGCCGGATCTGAAGCTTTCTTT. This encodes CASSTRQAGSEAFF.

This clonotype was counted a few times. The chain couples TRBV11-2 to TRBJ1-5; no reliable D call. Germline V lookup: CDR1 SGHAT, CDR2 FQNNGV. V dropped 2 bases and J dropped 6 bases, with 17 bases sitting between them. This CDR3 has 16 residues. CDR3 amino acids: CASSLSSWAPGQPQHF. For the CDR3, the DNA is TGTGCCAGCAGCTTATCTTCCTGGGCTCCCGGTCAGCCCCAGCATTTT.

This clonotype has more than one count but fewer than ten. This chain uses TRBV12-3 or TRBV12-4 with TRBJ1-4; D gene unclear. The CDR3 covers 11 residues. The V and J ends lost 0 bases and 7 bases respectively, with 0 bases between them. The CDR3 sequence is CASSLAEKLFF. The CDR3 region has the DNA TGTGCCAGCAGTTTAGCTGAAAAACTGTTTTTT.

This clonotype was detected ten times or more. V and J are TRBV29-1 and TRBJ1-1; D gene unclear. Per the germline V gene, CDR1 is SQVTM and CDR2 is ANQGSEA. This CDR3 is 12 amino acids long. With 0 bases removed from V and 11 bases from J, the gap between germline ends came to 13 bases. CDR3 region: CSVEDEVRGAFF. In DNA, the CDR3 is TGCAGCGTTGAAGATGAGGTTCGAGGGGCTTTCTTT.